The 14 T cell receptor beta chains listed next were all sequenced from one sample in a study of blood T cell repertoires in COVID-19. Clones were read by immunoSEQ multiplex PCR, and TCRdb kept only the in-frame ones, dropping some. The table has approximately 210,000 clones, almost 85% seen once. The material sequenced was peripheral blood. Receptors were obtained from a woman in her seventies with active or convalescent COVID-19.

This chain links TRBV29-1 with TRBJ1-4; D is perhaps TRBD1 (5 bases). Germline V gene sequence: CDR1 SQVTM, CDR2 ANQGSEA. The CDR3 has 13 amino acids. Trimming pared 7 bases from V and 6 bases from J, leaving 15 bases between. The CDR3, as DNA: TGCAGCGCAATGGGGCAGGGCGATGAAAAACTGTTTTTT. Translated, it gives CSAMGQGDEKLFF. Supplemented by reference TRBV29-1 and TRBJ1-4, the full variable domain reads SAVISQKPSRDICQRGTSLTIQCQVDSQVTMMFWYRQQPGQSLTLIATANQGSEATYESGFVIDKFPISRPNLTFSTLTVSNMSPEDSSIYLCSAMGQGDEKLFFGSGTQLSVL.

This sequence joins TRBV15 and TRBJ2-3; 7 bases line up with TRBD2. V shed 0 bases, J shed 0 bases, and the junction held 3 bases outside the gene matches. CDR1 is LNHNV and CDR2 is YYDKDF in the germline V gene (reference sequence). The CDR3 has 16 amino acids. CDR3 in amino acids: CATSRDRTRSTDTQYF. CDR3 nucleotide sequence: TGTGCCACCAGCAGAGATAGGACTAGGAGCACAGATACGCAGTATTTT.

The rearrangement links TRBV5-4 to TRBJ2-1; no clear D. V lost 3 bases and J 0 bases, leaving 10 bases between the germline ends. Germline values: CDR1 SGHNT, CDR2 YYREEE (reference sequence). The length of the CDR3 is 15 residues. For the CDR3, the DNA is TGTGCCAGCAGCTCGGGTCTGAGCTCCTACAATGAGCAGTTCTTC. It specifies CASSSGLSSYNEQFF.

The rearrangement uses TRBV28 and TRBJ2-7, with TRBD2 matching 8 bases. The CDR3 is 15 amino acids. CDR1 and CDR2 from the germline V gene are MDHEN and SYDVKM. With 5 bases clipped from V and 6 bases from J, the junction kept 12 bases outside the gene matches. The CDR3 spells CASSPPMGLGFEQYF. For the CDR3, the DNA is TGTGCCAGCAGTCCCCCCATGGGACTAGGCTTCGAGCAGTACTTC.

This rearrangement joins TRBV18 to TRBJ2-7; D is perhaps TRBD2 (6 bases). Between the trimmed V and J ends, which lost 5 bases and 5 bases, there was a span of 13 bases. Germline assignment: CDR1 KGHSH and CDR2 LQKENI. The CDR3 is 13 amino acids. CDR3 protein: CASSGHRGDEQYF. DNA of the CDR3: TGTGCCAGCTCAGGACATCGCGGGGACGAGCAGTACTTC.

This clone was detected once. This sequence joins TRBV3-1 (or the pseudogene TRBV3-2) and TRBJ2-1; 7 bases map to TRBD2. Germline trimming cut 0 bases from V and 4 bases from J; bases unmatched to any gene: 9. The germline V gene encodes CDR1 LGHDT and CDR2 YNNKEL (reference sequence). The CDR3 is made up of 17 amino acids. This CDR3 reads CASSQDLGAGTYNEQFF. The CDR3 DNA follows: TGTGCCAGCAGCCAAGATCTCGGAGCGGGAACATACAATGAGCAGTTCTTC.

The gene calls are TRBV18 and TRBJ1-4, with D possibly TRBD1 on 6 matching bases. CDR1 and CDR2 (germline): KGHSH, LQKENI. The CDR3 consists of 16 residues. V shed 6 bases and J shed 5 bases, with 19 bases lying between them. The CDR3 is CASSPQGTRLNEKLFF. As DNA, the CDR3 is TGTGCCAGCTCTCCTCAGGGGACAAGGCTAAATGAAAAACTGTTTTTT.

The chain links TRBV10-1 to TRBJ2-1; possibly TRBD2 for D (6 bases). This CDR3 has 14 amino acids. Trimming removed 6 bases at V and 11 bases at J, with 20 bases between. Germline CDR1 reads WNHNN; CDR2 reads SYGVQD (reference sequence). The CDR3 spells CASSVAGLVGQQFF. The CDR3, as DNA: TGCGCCAGCAGCGTCGCGGGACTCGTGGGTCAGCAGTTCTTC.

The sample holds one count of this clone. This rearrangement joins TRBV4-2 to TRBJ2-6, with TRBD1 matching over 8 bases. Trimming removed 0 bases from V and 1 base from J; junction bases left unmatched: 5. Per germline, CDR1 LGHNA and CDR2 YNFKEQ. This CDR3 region has 18 residues. For the CDR3, the DNA is TGTGCCAGCAGCCAAGATCCAGGGGGCGGGTCTGGGGCCAACGTCCTGACTTTC. The encoded protein is CASSQDPGGGSGANVLTF.

This clone occurred once. The chain uses TRBV20-1 and TRBJ2-7; 7 bases map to TRBD2. The CDR3 length is 11 residues. CDR1 and CDR2 (germline): DFQATT, SNEGSKA (reference sequence). Germline trimming cut 6 bases from V and 4 bases from J; bases unmatched to any gene: 3. The CDR3 region is CSATAGYEQYF. The CDR3 region has the DNA TGCAGTGCGACAGCGGGGTACGAGCAGTACTTC.

This chain connects TRBV29-1 to TRBJ1-1, with D unclear. Trimming removed 6 bases at V and 0 bases at J, with 2 bases between. This CDR3 spans 10 amino acids. Germline CDR1 is SQVTM and CDR2 is ANQGSEA. The CDR3 DNA reads as TGCAGCGTCATGAACACTGAAGCTTTCTTT. This gives the protein CSVMNTEAFF. Looking up the rest from reference TRBV29-1 and TRBJ1-1 gives the full variable domain: SAVISQKPSRDICQRGTSLTIQCQVDSQVTMMFWYRQQPGQSLTLIATANQGSEATYESGFVIDKFPISRPNLTFSTLTVSNMSPEDSSIYLCSVMNTEAFFGQGTRLTVV.

This chain joins TRBV28 and TRBJ2-2, with D possibly TRBD1 on 6 matching bases. From germline, CDR1 is MDHEN and CDR2 SYDVKM. This CDR3 has 14 residues. The V gene lost 6 bases and the J gene lost 4 bases, with 12 bases spanning the gap. The chain's CDR3 is CASRVQGITGELFF. The CDR3 nucleotides are TGTGCCAGCAGGGTCCAGGGGATCACCGGGGAGCTGTTTTTT.

This chain uses TRBV6-5 with TRBJ1-5, with D hard to call. This CDR3 spans 12 amino acids. Trimming shortened V by 7 bases and J by 3 bases, and 7 bases separated the two germline ends. From germline, CDR1 is MNHEY and CDR2 SVGAGI. In nucleotides, the CDR3 is TGTGCCAGCAACAGCCTCAATCAGCCCCAGCATTTT. This gives the protein CASNSLNQPQHF.

The rearrangement links TRBV28 to TRBJ2-1; 9 positions agree with TRBD1. V was clipped by 7 bases and J by 4 bases; unmatched bases: 14. Germline-derived CDR1 and CDR2 are MDHEN and SYDVKM. The CDR3 spans 17 residues. CDR3 nucleotide sequence: TGTGCCAGCATTCGTCCCGGGACAGGGACTAATTACAATGAGCAGTTCTTC. Its protein product is CASIRPGTGTNYNEQFF. The variable domain in full, with the rest retrieved from reference TRBV28 and TRBJ2-1, is DVKVTQSSRYLVKRTGEKVFLECVQDMDHENMFWYRQDPGLGLRLIYFSYDVKMKEKGDIPEGYSVSREKKERFSLILESASTNQTSMYLCASIRPGTGTNYNEQFFGPGTRLTVL.